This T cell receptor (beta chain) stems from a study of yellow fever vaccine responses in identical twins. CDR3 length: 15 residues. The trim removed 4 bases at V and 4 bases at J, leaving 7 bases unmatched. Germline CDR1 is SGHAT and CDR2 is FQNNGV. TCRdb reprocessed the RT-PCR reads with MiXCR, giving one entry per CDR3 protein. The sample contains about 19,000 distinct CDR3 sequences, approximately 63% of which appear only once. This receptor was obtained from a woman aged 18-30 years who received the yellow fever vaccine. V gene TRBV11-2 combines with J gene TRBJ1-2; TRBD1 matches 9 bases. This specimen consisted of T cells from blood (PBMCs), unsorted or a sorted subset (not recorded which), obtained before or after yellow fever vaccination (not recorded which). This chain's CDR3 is CASSSTTGGGYGYTF. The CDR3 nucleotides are TGTGCCAGCAGCTCTACGACAGGGGGGGGCTATGGCTACACCTTC.